This T cell receptor beta chain was retrieved from a study of beta chain features in type 1 diabetes. Expressed TCRB transcripts were sequenced after all isolated RNA was converted to cDNA. Generated by immunoSEQ multiplex PCR, the TCRdb table keeps only in-frame clones and is missing some. The data hold hundreds of thousands of clones, with approximately 15% observed a single time. Trimming left V 3 bases short and J 6 bases short, with 14 bases between. This CDR3 has 15 residues. Per the germline V gene, CDR1 is SGHVS and CDR2 is FQNEAQ. The TCR was taken from a man younger than 45 in good health. The source material was naive CD4+ T cells from blood. This chain uses TRBV7-8 with TRBJ2-2; D is ambiguous. The CDR3 nucleotides read TGTGCCAGCAGCTTTACTGACACCTCCCCCGGGGAGCTGTTTTTT. Its protein product is CASSFTDTSPGELFF.